The clone carrying this TCR beta chain was observed at least ten times. The antigen is undetermined. TCRdb itself ran the RACE reads through MiXCR, one entry per CDR3 protein. The top ten clones hold roughly 5.2% of a sample with some 70,000 distinct CDR3 sequences, 9.5% to 13% of them seen once. This entry belongs to a study of human T cells and chemical hapten exposure. About the research overall: 2% DPC applied to an approximately 2 cm by approximately 2 cm arm area sensitized donors. Overall study results and limits: The number of TCRs over 1 in 1000 frequency stayed unchanged after DPC. Controls had significantly fewer large CDR3 similarity clusters than were formed by expanded TCRs.

The time point here: pre-sensitization, week 0. Treatment denoted: therapeutic diphenylcyclopropenone sensitization with weekly scalp DPC. Researchers extracted total RNA from unfractionated whole blood. The source was whole blood, collected in connection with sensitization to the hapten diphenylcyclopropenone (DPC). This sequence originates from a woman aged 45-60 years with alopecia areata. Some clones in this sample may be carry-over from other donors' samples.

The DNA of the CDR3 is TGTGCCAGCAGCCAGAGAGGGGTGAGCTCCTACAATGAGCAGTTCTTC. The encoded protein is CASSQRGVSSYNEQFF. J is TRBJ2-1 and V is TRBV7-6; D tentatively fits TRBD1 or TRBD2 (5 bases each). Germline CDR1 reads SGHVS; CDR2 reads FNYEAQ. V lost 5 bases and J 0 bases, leaving 14 bases between the germline ends. The CDR3 length is 16 residues.